The 24 T cell receptor beta chains in this list originate from one sample, sequenced in a study of regulatory T cells in long-lasting Graves disease. Through Arm-PCR of CDR3 regions and iRepertoire HTBI primers, TCR beta libraries were built. TCRdb used MiXCR to reprocess the multiplex PCR reads, holding one entry per CDR3 protein. Among hundreds of thousands of distinct CDR3 sequences listed, about 12% were seen once. The sample's time point: newly diagnosed GD, antithyroid drugs for less than 3 months. The authors made the TCR library using RNA they extracted from PBMCs. The sample also formed part of further work on T cells in Graves' hyperthyroidism and ophthalmopathy.

The source material was peripheral blood mononuclear cells (PBMCs), sampled at new diagnosis, from a patient treated with antithyroid drugs. The source of these receptors is a woman younger than 45 with Graves disease.

This clonotype was counted between two and nine times. V gene TRBV7-9 combines with J gene TRBJ1-4, with 7 nucleotides matching TRBD1. The germline CDR1 and CDR2 sequences are SEHNR and FQNEAQ (reference sequence). The CDR3 consists of 15 residues. J lost 10 bases, V lost 6 bases, and 14 bases had no gene match. The CDR3 DNA is TGTGCCAGCAGACCCGGGGCAGGGGGAACGAGAAAACTGTTTTTT. Translation: CASRPGAGGTRKLFF.

The chain joins TRBV4-1 to TRBJ2-3, with D uncertain. The CDR3 is made up of 16 amino acids. Germline CDR1 reads MGHRA; CDR2 reads YSYEKL. V was shortened by 3 bases and J by 0 bases, with 13 bases between the two germline ends. CDR3 region: CASSHPETPSTDTQYF. The CDR3 DNA sequence: TGCGCCAGCAGCCACCCAGAGACACCGAGCACAGATACGCAGTATTTT.

This clonotype was observed at least ten times. The chain couples TRBV12-3 or TRBV12-4 to TRBJ2-7, with no clear D. This CDR3 is 14 amino acids long. V dropped 6 bases and J dropped 2 bases, with 14 bases sitting between them. CDR3 bases: TGTGCCAGCAGCCGCTATGGGCACCCCTACGAGCAGTACTTC. Residues: CASSRYGHPYEQYF.

The chain joins TRBV20-1 to TRBJ2-1; 11 nucleotides match TRBD2. CDR3 size: 19 residues. Germline CDR1 and CDR2: DFQATT and SNEGSKA (reference sequence). Trimming cost V 3 bases and J 2 bases; bases outside gene matches: 15. The CDR3 loop reads CSASYERLAGPGTYNEQFF. Here the CDR3 DNA reads TGCAGTGCTAGTTACGAGAGACTAGCGGGGCCTGGAACCTACAATGAGCAGTTCTTC.

The rearrangement joins TRBV19 to TRBJ2-2; 9 bases line up with TRBD2. The junction had 10 bases not matched to a gene; V was cut back by 7 bases and J by 4 bases. There are 16 residues in the CDR3. The germline V gene encodes CDR1 LNHDA and CDR2 SQIVND (reference sequence). In nucleotides, the CDR3 is TGTGCCAGTAAGGGGATGCTAGCGGGAACCACCGGGGAGCTGTTTTTT. This gives the protein CASKGMLAGTTGELFF.

This clonotype was picked up many times. The chain couples TRBV20-1 to TRBJ1-6; weak D call: TRBD1 (5 bases). There are 14 residues in the CDR3. With 3 bases removed from V and 9 bases from J, the gap between germline ends came to 15 bases. Per germline, CDR1 DFQATT and CDR2 SNEGSKA (reference sequence). The CDR3 sequence: CSASGGGESSPLHF. The CDR3 coding sequence is TGCAGTGCTAGTGGGGGGGGGGAAAGTTCACCCCTCCACTTT.

As to this clonotype: One end of the junction does not line up with germline, which may come from a read error. The J gene is TRBJ2-7, the V gene TRBV13; D uncertain. Germline V gene data show CDR1 as PRHDT and CDR2 as FYEKMQ (reference sequence). This CDR3 has 16 residues. The CDR3 nucleotides read TGTGCCGGCAGCTTAGTACCTCGAATGCCCTCCTACGAGCAGTACTTC. It yields the protein CAGSLVPRMPSYEQYF.

The chain uses TRBV30 and TRBJ2-7, with D maybe TRBD1 (5 bases). The CDR3 spans 14 residues. CDR1 and CDR2 from the germline V gene are GTSNPN and SVGIG (reference sequence). Trimming pared 1 base from V and 5 bases from J, leaving 15 bases between. CDR3 DNA: TGTGCCTGGAGTGCCCAGGGCGCTGGCCACGAGCAGTACTTC. It translates to CAWSAQGAGHEQYF. Full variable domain (outside the CDR3, taken from reference TRBV30 and TRBJ2-7): SQTIHQWPATLVQPVGSPLSLECTVEGTSNPNLYWYRQAAGRGLQLLFYSVGIGQISSEVPQNLSASRPQDRQFILSSKKLLLSDSGFYLCAWSAQGAGHEQYFGPGTRLTVT.

This clonotype occurred many times. The chain employs TRBV19 and TRBJ1-1; D remains unclear. Germline lookup yields CDR1 LNHDA and CDR2 SQIVND (reference sequence). The CDR3 has 13 amino acids. V lost 2 bases, J lost 5 bases, and 9 bases lay in between. The CDR3 protein is CASSILGWTEAFF. CDR3 DNA: TGTGCCAGTAGTATACTTGGGTGGACTGAAGCTTTCTTT.

This clonotype has at least ten counts. This sequence joins TRBV20-1 and TRBJ2-3, with 11 bases fitting TRBD2. The CDR3 runs 15 residues. Germline loops: CDR1 DFQATT, CDR2 SNEGSKA (reference sequence). The V segment lost 4 bases and the J segment 3 bases; nucleotides outside the gene matches: 6. As DNA, the CDR3 is TGCAGTGCTACAAAAACTAGCGGGAGTACAGATACGCAGTATTTT. It translates to CSATKTSGSTDTQYF.

This clonotype was seen repeatedly, ten times or more. The rearrangement links TRBV20-1 to TRBJ1-5, with D hard to call. V was pared by 5 bases and J by 3 bases, with 8 bases between. This CDR3 region has 12 residues. CDR1 is DFQATT, CDR2 SNEGSKA, per germline (reference sequence). The CDR3 nucleotides read TGCAGTGCTGGGCAGAACAATCAGCCCCAGCATTTT. Its translation: CSAGQNNQPQHF.

Ten or more counts support this clonotype. V usage is TRBV27 and J usage is TRBJ2-1, with D possibly called TRBD1 or TRBD2 (5 bases each). The CDR3 contains 15 residues. CDR1 is MNHEY, CDR2 SMNVEV, per germline (reference sequence). With 4 bases removed from V and 3 bases from J, the gap between germline ends came to 13 bases. Here the CDR3 reads CASSSGTLNYNEQFF. Here the CDR3 DNA reads TGTGCCAGCAGTTCAGGGACGCTAAACTACAATGAGCAGTTCTTC.

This clonotype was seen a handful of times. The CDR3 sequence is CASSPQERHYTEAFF. The CDR3 bases are TGTGCCAGCAGTCCCCAAGAAAGACATTACACTGAAGCTTTCTTT. The genes are TRBV27 and TRBJ1-1; D is unresolved. From germline, CDR1 is MNHEY and CDR2 SMNVEV (reference sequence). V was cut by 5 bases and J by 3 bases, with 16 bases left in between. This CDR3 has 15 residues.

The sample holds many counts of this clonotype. The V and J genes are TRBV11-2 and TRBJ1-6; D is possibly TRBD1 (5 bases). This CDR3 is 16 amino acids long. Germline-derived CDR1 and CDR2 are SGHAT and FQNNGV. V was shortened by 5 bases and J by 7 bases, with 18 bases between the two germline ends. The CDR3 DNA reads as TGTGCCAGCAGCCAGACGCCGGGACTTCAGAATTCACCCCTCCACTTT. Amino acid sequence: CASSQTPGLQNSPLHF.

V usage is TRBV3-1 and J usage is TRBJ2-5, with TRBD2 identical over 11 bases. The CDR3 is 17 residues long. Germline V gene lookup returns CDR1 LGHDT and CDR2 YNNKEL (reference sequence). With V trimmed by 2 bases and J by 4 bases, 9 bases remained unmatched. CDR3 DNA sequence: TGTGCCAGCAGCCAACCCCATAGCGGGAGGGCCTCAGAGACCCAGTACTTC. This gives the protein CASSQPHSGRASETQYF.

There are many counts of this clonotype. The chain carries TRBV19 and TRBJ1-5; D might be TRBD1 (5 bases). The ends were cut back, 8 bases at V and 2 bases at J, with 13 bases in the middle. Germline CDR1 and CDR2: LNHDA and SQIVND (reference sequence). The CDR3 totals 14 residues. The CDR3 DNA sequence: TGTGCCAGTTCCCGGCGGGACGGCAATCAGCCCCAGCATTTT. Encoded protein: CASSRRDGNQPQHF.

The CDR3 here is CASSTQIADQGEQYF. The CDR3 bases are TGTGCCAGCAGCACACAGATAGCGGACCAAGGCGAGCAGTACTTC. The chain is built from TRBV7-9 and TRBJ2-7, with D tentatively TRBD2 (6 bases). The CDR3 is 15 residues long. Germline CDR1 reads SEHNR; CDR2 reads FQNEAQ (reference sequence). Trimming removed 5 bases from V and 6 bases from J, with 20 bases in between.

The chain recombines TRBV5-1 with TRBJ2-2; 7 nucleotides align to TRBD1. The CDR3 is 16 amino acids. Germline CDR1 SGHRS, CDR2 YFSETQ. V shed 1 base, J shed 6 bases, and the junction held 9 bases outside the gene matches. The CDR3 DNA follows: TGCGCCAGCAGCTTGTTTGTGGGACAGATCCCCGGGGAGCTGTTTTTT. This sequence encodes CASSLFVGQIPGELFF.

The V and J genes are TRBV28 and TRBJ1-1; 7 bases are a match to TRBD1. V lost 4 bases, J lost 5 bases, and 10 bases stayed unmatched. This CDR3 region has 15 residues. CDR1 is MDHEN, CDR2 SYDVKM, per germline. The CDR3 DNA follows: TGTGCCAGCAGTTCAGGTGACAGGGAGATAACTGAAGCTTTCTTT. Translation gives CASSSGDREITEAFF.

This clonotype has ten or more counts. The chain couples TRBV7-2 to TRBJ2-3; 7 bases line up with TRBD2. This CDR3 has 14 residues. In germline, CDR1 is SGHTA, CDR2 FQGNSA. V was clipped by 5 bases and J by 8 bases; unmatched bases: 10. CDR3 bases: TGTGCCAGCAGCCCAGGACTAGAAAGGTCTACGCAGTATTTT. Translation: CASSPGLERSTQYF.

About this clonotype: A read error may explain this, as a much larger clone is one base away. The rearrangement uses TRBV6-1 and TRBJ1-4, with 10 nucleotides matching TRBD1. This CDR3 is built from 13 residues. With 6 bases clipped from V and 8 bases from J, the junction kept 3 bases outside the gene matches. The germline V gene encodes CDR1 MNHNS and CDR2 SASEGT. The CDR3 sequence is CASRGTGDEKLFF. The CDR3 DNA reads as TGTGCCAGCAGGGGGACAGGGGACGAAAAACTGTTTTTT.

The chain carries TRBV29-1 and TRBJ2-1, with 8 positions matching TRBD2. This CDR3 has 15 residues. Germline-derived CDR1 and CDR2 are SQVTM and ANQGSEA. The trim removed 6 bases at V and 1 base at J, leaving 8 bases unmatched. The CDR3 reads CSVLISGSSYNEQFF. The DNA for the CDR3 is TGCAGCGTCCTCATAAGCGGGAGTTCCTACAATGAGCAGTTCTTC.

Of note for this clonotype: A read error may be the cause here, since a much bigger clone is one base away. The chain links TRBV5-5 to TRBJ2-1, with TRBD1 as a possible D gene (6 bases). This CDR3 contains 15 residues. V shed 3 bases and J shed 8 bases, with 18 bases lying between them. Germline V CDR1 and CDR2: SGHKS, YYEKEE (reference sequence). This chain's CDR3 is CASSSRRGQVDEQFF. CDR3 bases: TGTGCCAGCAGCTCCCGCAGGGGTCAAGTGGATGAGCAGTTCTTC.

This chain links TRBV29-1 with TRBJ1-3; maybe TRBD1 (5 bases). The CDR3 has 12 residues. Between the trimmed V and J ends, which lost 4 bases and 4 bases, there was a span of 8 bases. CDR1 SQVTM and CDR2 ANQGSEA come from the germline V gene. The CDR3 sequence is CSVGTYGNTIYF. The CDR3 DNA reads as TGCAGCGTTGGGACATACGGAAACACCATATATTTT.